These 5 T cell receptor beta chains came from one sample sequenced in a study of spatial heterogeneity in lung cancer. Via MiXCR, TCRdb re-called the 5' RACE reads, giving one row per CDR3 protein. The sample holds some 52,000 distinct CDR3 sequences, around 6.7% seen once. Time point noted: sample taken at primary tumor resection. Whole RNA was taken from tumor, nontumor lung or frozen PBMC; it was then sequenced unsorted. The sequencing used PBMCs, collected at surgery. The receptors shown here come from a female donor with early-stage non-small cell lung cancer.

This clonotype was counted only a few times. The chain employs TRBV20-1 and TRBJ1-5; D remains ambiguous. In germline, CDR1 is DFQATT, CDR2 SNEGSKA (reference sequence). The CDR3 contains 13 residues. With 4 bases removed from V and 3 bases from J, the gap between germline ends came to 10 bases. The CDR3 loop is CSAKAVLNQPQHF. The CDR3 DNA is TGCAGTGCTAAGGCGGTCCTCAATCAGCCCCAGCATTTT.

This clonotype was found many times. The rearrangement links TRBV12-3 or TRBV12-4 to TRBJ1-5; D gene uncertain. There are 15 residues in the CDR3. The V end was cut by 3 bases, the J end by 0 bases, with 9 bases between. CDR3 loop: CASSFAETSNQPQHF. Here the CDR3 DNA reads TGTGCCAGCAGTTTTGCAGAAACTAGCAATCAGCCCCAGCATTTT.

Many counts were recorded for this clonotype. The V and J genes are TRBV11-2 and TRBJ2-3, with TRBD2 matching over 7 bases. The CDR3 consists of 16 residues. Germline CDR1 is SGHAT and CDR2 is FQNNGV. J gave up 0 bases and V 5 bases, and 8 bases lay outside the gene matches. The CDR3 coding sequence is TGTGCCAGCAGCCGTCGACTAGCAGGGAGCACAGATACGCAGTATTTT. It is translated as CASSRRLAGSTDTQYF.

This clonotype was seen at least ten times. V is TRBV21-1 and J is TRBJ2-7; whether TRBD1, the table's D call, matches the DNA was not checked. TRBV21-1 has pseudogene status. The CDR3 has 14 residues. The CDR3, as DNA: TGTGCCAGCAGCAACCGGGACAGGGCCTACGAGCAGTACTTC. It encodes CASSNRDRAYEQYF.

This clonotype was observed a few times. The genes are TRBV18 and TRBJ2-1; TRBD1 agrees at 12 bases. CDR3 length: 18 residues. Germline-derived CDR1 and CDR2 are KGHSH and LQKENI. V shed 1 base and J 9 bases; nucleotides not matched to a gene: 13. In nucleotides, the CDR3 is TGTGCCAGCTCACCACTTGCCGGCCGGGGACAGGGGGCTGGTGAGCAGTTCTTC. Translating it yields CASSPLAGRGQGAGEQFF.